This T cell receptor beta chain comes out of a study of glioma-infiltrating T cells after dendritic cell vaccination. Overall study context: Autologous tumor lysate-pulsed dendritic cell vaccination was given between the early 2000s and the early 2010s. The vaccine used monocyte-derived dendritic cells pulsed overnight with autologous tumor lysate. Study-level points and caveats: The cohort had few patients with full blood and tumor sets.

Turning to this clone: Its antigen is unidentified.

Time point denoted: after dendritic cell vaccination, including at tumor progression/relapse. No glioblastoma patient carried an isocitrate dehydrogenase mutation. With V trimmed by 1 base and J by 9 bases, 10 bases remained unmatched. Germline values: CDR1 LGHNA, CDR2 YNFKEQ. This CDR3 contains 18 residues. Sequenced by immunoSEQ multiplex PCR; TCRdb stores in-frame clones only, minus some. The data contain under 75,000 clones, more than 75% of them singletons. This specimen consisted of blood, obtained after dendritic cell vaccination. The chain combines TRBV4-2 with TRBJ2-1; TRBD2 matches 15 bases. The receptor's source is a human donor with glioblastoma. DNA of the CDR3: TGTGCCAGCAGCCAAGTTTGGACTAGCGGGGGGGCGCGGGGTGAGCAGTTCTTC. It codes for CASSQVWTSGGARGEQFF.